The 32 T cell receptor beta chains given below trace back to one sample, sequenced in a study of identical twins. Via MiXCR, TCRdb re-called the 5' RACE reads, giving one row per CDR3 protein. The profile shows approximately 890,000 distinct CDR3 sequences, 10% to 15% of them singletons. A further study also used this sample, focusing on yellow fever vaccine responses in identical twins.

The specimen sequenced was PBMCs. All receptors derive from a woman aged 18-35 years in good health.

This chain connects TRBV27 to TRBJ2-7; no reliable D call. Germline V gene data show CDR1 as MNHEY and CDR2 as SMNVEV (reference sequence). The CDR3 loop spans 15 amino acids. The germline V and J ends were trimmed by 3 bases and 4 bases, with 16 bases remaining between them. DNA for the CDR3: TGTGCCAGCAGTTTGTTCACTTCCCCGGCGTACGAGCAGTACTTC. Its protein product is CASSLFTSPAYEQYF.

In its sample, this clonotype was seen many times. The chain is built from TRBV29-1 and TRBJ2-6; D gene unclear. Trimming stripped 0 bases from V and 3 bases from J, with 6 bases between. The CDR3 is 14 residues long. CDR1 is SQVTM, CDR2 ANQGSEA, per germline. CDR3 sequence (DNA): TGCAGCGTTGAAGAAAGGGATGGGGCCAACGTCCTGACTTTC. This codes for CSVEERDGANVLTF.

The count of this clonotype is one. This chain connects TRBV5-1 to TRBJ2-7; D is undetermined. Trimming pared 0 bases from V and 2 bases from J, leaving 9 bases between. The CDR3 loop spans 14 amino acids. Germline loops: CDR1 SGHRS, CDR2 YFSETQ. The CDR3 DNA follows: TGCGCCAGCAGCTTGGCTCCTGCCCCCTACGAGCAGTACTTC. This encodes CASSLAPAPYEQYF.

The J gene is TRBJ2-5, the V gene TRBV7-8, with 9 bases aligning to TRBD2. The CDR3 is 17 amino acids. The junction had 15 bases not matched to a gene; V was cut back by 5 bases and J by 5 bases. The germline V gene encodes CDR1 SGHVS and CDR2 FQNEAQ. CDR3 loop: CASSPMSGGRELETQYF. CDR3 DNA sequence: TGTGCCAGCAGCCCGATGTCGGGCGGGAGGGAATTGGAGACCCAGTACTTC.

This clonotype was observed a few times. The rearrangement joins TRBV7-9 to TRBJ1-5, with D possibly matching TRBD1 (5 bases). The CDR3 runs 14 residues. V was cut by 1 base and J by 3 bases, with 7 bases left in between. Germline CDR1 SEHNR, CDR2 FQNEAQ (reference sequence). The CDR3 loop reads CASSLDRNNQPQHF. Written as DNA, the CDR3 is TGTGCCAGCAGCTTAGACAGGAACAATCAGCCCCAGCATTTT.

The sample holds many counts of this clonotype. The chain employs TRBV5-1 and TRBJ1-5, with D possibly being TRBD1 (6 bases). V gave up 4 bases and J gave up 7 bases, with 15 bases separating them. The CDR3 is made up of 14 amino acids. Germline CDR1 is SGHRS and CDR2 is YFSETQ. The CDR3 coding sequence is TGCGCCAGCAGCGTAGGGGGGTTAGGCCAGCCCCAGCATTTT. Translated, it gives CASSVGGLGQPQHF.

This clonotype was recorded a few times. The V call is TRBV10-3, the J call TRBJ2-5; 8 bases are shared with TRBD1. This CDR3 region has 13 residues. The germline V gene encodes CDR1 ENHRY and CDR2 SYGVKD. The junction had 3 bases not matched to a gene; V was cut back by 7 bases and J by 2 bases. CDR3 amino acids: CAINRDRQETQYF. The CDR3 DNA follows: TGTGCCATCAACCGGGACAGGCAAGAGACCCAGTACTTC.

The CDR3 coding sequence is TGTGCCAGCAGCTTAAGTCGCCAAGGGGGGGATCAGCCCCAGCATTTT. Its protein product is CASSLSRQGGDQPQHF. V gene TRBV5-6 combines with J gene TRBJ1-5; D may be TRBD1 (6 bases). Germline V gives CDR1 SGHDT, CDR2 YYEEEE. V was clipped by 2 bases and J by 5 bases, with 17 bases between them. This CDR3 comprises 16 residues.

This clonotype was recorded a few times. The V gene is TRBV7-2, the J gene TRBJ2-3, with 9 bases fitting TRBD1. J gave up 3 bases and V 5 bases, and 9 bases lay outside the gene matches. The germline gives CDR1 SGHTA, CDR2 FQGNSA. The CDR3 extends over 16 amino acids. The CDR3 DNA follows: TGTGCCAGCAGCGTAAATCCACAGGGGGCTACAGATACGCAGTATTTT. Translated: CASSVNPQGATDTQYF.

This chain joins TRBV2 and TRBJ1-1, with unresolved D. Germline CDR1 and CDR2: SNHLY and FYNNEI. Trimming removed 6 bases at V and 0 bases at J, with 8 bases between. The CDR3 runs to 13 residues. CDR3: CASREQLNTEAFF. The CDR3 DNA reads TGTGCCAGCAGGGAGCAGTTGAACACTGAAGCTTTCTTT.

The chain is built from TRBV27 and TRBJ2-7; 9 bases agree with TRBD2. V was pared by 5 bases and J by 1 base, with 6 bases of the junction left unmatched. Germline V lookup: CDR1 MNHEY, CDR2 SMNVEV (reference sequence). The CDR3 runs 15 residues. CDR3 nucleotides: TGTGCCAGCAGTCCCGGCGGGAGGGCTTCCTACGAGCAGTACTTC. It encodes CASSPGGRASYEQYF.

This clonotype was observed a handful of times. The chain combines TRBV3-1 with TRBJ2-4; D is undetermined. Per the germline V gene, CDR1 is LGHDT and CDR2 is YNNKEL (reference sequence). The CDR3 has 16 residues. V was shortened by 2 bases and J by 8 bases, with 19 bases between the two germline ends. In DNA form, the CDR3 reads TGTGCCAGCAGCCAACAGCGAGAGCTTCTCCATGACATTCAGTACTTC. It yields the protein CASSQQRELLHDIQYF.

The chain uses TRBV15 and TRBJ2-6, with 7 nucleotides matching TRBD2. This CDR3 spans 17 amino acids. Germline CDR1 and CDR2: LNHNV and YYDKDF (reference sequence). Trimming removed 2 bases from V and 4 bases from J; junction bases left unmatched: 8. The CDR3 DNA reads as TGTGCCACCAGCAGATCTAGCGGAGTGCGGGGGGCCAACGTCCTGACTTTC. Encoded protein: CATSRSSGVRGANVLTF. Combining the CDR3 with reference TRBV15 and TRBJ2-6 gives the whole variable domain DAMVIQNPRYQVTQFGKPVTLSCSQTLNHNVMYWYQQKSSQAPKLLFHYYDKDFNNEADTPDNFQSRRPNTSFCFLDIRSPGLGDTAMYLCATSRSSGVRGANVLTFGAGSRLTVL.

The CDR3 DNA is TGCGCCAGCAGCTTGGCCAGGGACAGTAATAACTATGGCTACACCTTC. It codes for CASSLARDSNNYGYTF. The gene calls are TRBV5-1 and TRBJ1-2; 7 positions match TRBD1. The CDR3 spans 16 residues. V shed 0 bases, J shed 1 base, and the junction held 6 bases outside the gene matches. The germline V gene encodes CDR1 SGHRS and CDR2 YFSETQ.

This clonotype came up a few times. CDR3 DNA sequence: TGCGCCAGCAGCTCCGGGACAAACCCCCTTGAAGCTTTCTTT. Translating gives CASSSGTNPLEAFF. This chain uses TRBV5-1 with TRBJ1-1; a possible D gene is TRBD1 (6 bases). Germline V gene data show CDR1 as SGHRS and CDR2 as YFSETQ. This CDR3 comprises 14 residues. The V and J ends lost 3 bases and 7 bases respectively, with 16 bases between them.

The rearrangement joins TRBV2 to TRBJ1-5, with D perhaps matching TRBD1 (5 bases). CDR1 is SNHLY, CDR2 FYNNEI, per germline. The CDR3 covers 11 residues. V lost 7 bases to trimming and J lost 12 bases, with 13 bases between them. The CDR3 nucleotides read TGTGCCAGCACTGGTGGGGCGCTCCAGCATTTT. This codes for CASTGGALQHF.

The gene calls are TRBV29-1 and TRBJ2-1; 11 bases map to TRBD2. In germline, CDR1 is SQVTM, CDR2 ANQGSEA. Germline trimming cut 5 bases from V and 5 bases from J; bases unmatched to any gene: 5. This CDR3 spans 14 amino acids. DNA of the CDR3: TGCAGCGTTTATGTGGGACTAGCGGACAATGAGCAGTTCTTC. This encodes CSVYVGLADNEQFF.

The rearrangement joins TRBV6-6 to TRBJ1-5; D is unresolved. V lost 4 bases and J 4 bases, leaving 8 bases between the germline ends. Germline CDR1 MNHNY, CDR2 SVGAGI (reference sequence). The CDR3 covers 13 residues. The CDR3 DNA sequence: TGTGCCAGCAGTTTCGACCCAAATCAGCCCCAGCATTTT. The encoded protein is CASSFDPNQPQHF.

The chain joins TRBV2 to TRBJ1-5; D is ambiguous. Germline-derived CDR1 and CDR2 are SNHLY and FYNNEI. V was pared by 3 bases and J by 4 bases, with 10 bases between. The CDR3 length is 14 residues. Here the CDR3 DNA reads TGTGCCAGCAGTGAGAGGGCGCAAAATCAGCCCCAGCATTTT. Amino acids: CASSERAQNQPQHF. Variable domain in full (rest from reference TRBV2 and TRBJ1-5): EPEVTQTPSHQVTQMGQEVILRCVPISNHLYFYWYRQILGQKVEFLVSFYNNEISEKSEIFDDQFSVERPDGSNFTLKIRSTKLEDSAMYFCASSERAQNQPQHFGDGTRLSIL.

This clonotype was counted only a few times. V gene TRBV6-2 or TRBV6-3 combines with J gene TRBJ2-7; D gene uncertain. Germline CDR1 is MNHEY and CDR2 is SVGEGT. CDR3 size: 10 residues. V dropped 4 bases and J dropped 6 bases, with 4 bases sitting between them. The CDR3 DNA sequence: TGTGCCAGCAGTTTTTCCGAGCAGTACGTC. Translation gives CASSFSEQYV.

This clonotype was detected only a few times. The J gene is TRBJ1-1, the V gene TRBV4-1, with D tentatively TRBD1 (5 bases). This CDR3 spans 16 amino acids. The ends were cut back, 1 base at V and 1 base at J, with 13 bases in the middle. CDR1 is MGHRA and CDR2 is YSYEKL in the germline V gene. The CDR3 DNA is TGCGCCAGCAGCCAAGTGTGGTCAGGGCGGAACACTGAAGCTTTCTTT. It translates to CASSQVWSGRNTEAFF.

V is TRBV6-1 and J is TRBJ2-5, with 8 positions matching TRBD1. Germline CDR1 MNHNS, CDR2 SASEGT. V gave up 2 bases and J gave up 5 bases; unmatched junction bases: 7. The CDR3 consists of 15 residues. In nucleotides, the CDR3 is TGTGCCAGCAGTGAATTCGGACAGGGTTGGGAGACCCAGTACTTC. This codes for CASSEFGQGWETQYF.

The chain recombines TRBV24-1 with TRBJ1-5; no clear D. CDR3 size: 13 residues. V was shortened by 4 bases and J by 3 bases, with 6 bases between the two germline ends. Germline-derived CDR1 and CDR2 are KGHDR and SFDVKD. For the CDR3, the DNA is TGTGCCACCAGTGACAAGAACAATCAGCCCCAGCATTTT. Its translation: CATSDKNNQPQHF.

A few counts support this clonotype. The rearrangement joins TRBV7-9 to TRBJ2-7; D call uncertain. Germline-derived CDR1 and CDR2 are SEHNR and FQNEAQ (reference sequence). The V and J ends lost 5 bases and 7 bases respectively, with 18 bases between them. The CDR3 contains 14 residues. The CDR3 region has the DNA TGTGCCAGCAGCCCCGGGTCCACAACCAGGGAGCAGTACGTC. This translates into CASSPGSTTREQYV.

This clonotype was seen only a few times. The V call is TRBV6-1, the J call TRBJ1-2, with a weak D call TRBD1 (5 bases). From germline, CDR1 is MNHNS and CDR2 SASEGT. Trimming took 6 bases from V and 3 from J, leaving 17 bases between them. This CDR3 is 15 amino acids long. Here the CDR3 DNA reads TGTGCCAGCAGGGGGCCCACGCCGGTTTACTATGGCTACACCTTC. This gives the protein CASRGPTPVYYGYTF.

CDR3 region: CAIKRTAGENYGYTF. The CDR3 DNA reads as TGTGCCATCAAGAGGACGGCCGGGGAGAACTATGGCTACACCTTC. V usage is TRBV10-3 and J usage is TRBJ1-2, with unresolved D. V was clipped by 7 bases and J by 2 bases, with 17 bases between them. CDR1 is ENHRY and CDR2 is SYGVKD in the germline V gene. This CDR3 has 15 amino acids.

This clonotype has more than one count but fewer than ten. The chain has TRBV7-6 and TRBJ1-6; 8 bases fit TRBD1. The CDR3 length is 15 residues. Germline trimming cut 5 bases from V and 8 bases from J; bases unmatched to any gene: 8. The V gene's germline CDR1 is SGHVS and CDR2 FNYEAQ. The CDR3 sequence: CASSDRTGPYSPLHF. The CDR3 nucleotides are TGTGCCAGCAGCGATCGGACAGGGCCCTATTCACCCCTCCACTTT. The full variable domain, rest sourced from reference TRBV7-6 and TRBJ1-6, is GAGVSQSPRYKVTKRGQDVALRCDPISGHVSLYWYRQALGQGPEFLTYFNYEAQQDKSGLPNDRFSAERPEGSISTLTIQRTEQRDSAMYRCASSDRTGPYSPLHFGNGTRLTVT.

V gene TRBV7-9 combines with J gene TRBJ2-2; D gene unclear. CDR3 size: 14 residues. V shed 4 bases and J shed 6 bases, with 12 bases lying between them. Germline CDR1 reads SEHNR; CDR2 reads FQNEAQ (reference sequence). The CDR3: CASSSPPLAGELFF. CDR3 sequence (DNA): TGTGCCAGCAGCTCCCCACCGCTGGCCGGGGAGCTGTTTTTT.

The DNA of the CDR3 is TGTGCCATCAGTGAACTAGCGGTGATATATAATGAGCAGTTCTTC. This codes for CAISELAVIYNEQFF. V and J are TRBV10-3 and TRBJ2-1, with TRBD2 matching over 8 bases. The CDR3 loop spans 15 amino acids. CDR1 and CDR2 from the germline V gene are ENHRY and SYGVKD. Trimming took 3 bases from V and 7 from J; bases not matched to a gene: 8.

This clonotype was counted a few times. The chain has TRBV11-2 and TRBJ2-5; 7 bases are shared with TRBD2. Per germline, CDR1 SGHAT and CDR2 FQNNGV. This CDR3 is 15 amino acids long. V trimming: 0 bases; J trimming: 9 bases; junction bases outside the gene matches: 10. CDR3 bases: TGTGCCAGCAGCTTAGAGGGGTTTGGCGCGGGGGCCCAGTACTTC. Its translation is CASSLEGFGAGAQYF.

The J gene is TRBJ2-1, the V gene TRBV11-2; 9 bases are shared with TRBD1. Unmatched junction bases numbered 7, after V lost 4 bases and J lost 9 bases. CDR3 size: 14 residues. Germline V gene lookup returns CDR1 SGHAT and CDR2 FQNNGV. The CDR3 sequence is CASSSQTGGSEQFF. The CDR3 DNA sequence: TGTGCCAGCAGCTCCCAGACAGGGGGAAGTGAGCAGTTCTTC.

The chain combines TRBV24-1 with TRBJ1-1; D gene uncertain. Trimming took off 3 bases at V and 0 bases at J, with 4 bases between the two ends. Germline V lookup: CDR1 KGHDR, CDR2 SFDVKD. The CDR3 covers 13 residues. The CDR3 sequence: CATSDTMNTEAFF. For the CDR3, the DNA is TGTGCCACCAGTGATACAATGAACACTGAAGCTTTCTTT.